Listed below are T cell receptor beta chains from one sample, sequenced in a study of radiation and T cells in renal cell carcinoma. Repertoires were generated with immunoSEQ multiplex PCR, while TCRdb's copy carries only in-frame clones and drops some. Of some 120,000 clones detected, roughly 80% appear once; the ten largest clones hold around 2.8%. Sequencing was performed on blood, taken from a patient whose treatment included radiotherapy and nephrectomy. Source of these receptors: a woman aged 55-70 years with renal cell carcinoma. The CDR3 runs from the conserved cysteine through the conserved F or W. The order of the fields is clone size, D gene, V gene, J gene, CDR3 protein, CDR3 DNA. D genes are given only for firm matches. Expanded clones are given a class, and other clones once, few, many or no size at all.

NA	TRBD1	TRBV27	TRBJ1-1	CASSWTGMTEAFF	TGTGCCAGCAGTTGGACAGGGATGACTGAAGCTTTCTTT
NA	NA	TRBV19	TRBJ2-7	CASSIDREKSYEQYF	TGTGCCAGTAGTATAGATAGGGAAAAGTCCTACGAGCAGTACTTC
NA	NA	TRBV5-4	TRBJ2-7	CASSLDRFSEQYF	TGTGCCAGCAGCTTGGACAGGTTCAGCGAGCAGTACTTC
NA	TRBD2	TRBV2	TRBJ2-7	CASSAGGGAYEQYF	TGTGCCAGCAGTGCGGGCGGGGGGGCGTACGAGCAGTACTTC
NA	NA	TRBV28	TRBJ2-7	CASSFGSSYEQYF	TGTGCCAGCAGTTTTGGGTCAAGTTACGAGCAGTACTTC
NA	TRBD1	TRBV6-5	TRBJ1-5	CASSGGQGGQPQHF	TGTGCCAGCAGTGGCGGACAGGGCGGGCAGCCCCAGCATTTT
NA	NA	TRBV4-3	TRBJ1-1	CASSQLDKNTEAFF	TGCGCCAGCAGCCAACTGGACAAGAACACTGAAGCTTTCTTT
few	NA	TRBV6-5	TRBJ1-6	CASSYAYNSPLHF	TGTGCCAGCAGTTACGCCTATAATTCACCCCTCCACTTT
NA	TRBD2	TRBV19	TRBJ2-5	CASSITAGEKETQYF	TGTGCCAGTAGTATTACCGCGGGGGAAAAAGAGACCCAGTACTTC
once	NA	TRBV6-1	TRBJ2-3	CASSEIALSSTDTQYF	TGTGCCAGCAGTGAAATTGCGCTATCTAGCACAGATACGCAGTATTTT
NA	TRBD1	TRBV27	TRBJ1-4	CASSRTGGEKLFF	TGTGCCAGCAGTCGGACAGGGGGCGAAAAACTGTTTTTT
NA	NA	TRBV7-2	TRBJ2-2	CASSLGRGDWELFF	TGTGCCAGCAGCTTAGGCAGGGGTGACTGGGAGCTGTTTTTT
once	TRBD1	TRBV10-2	TRBJ1-5	CASTDGTGVRGNQPQHF	TGCGCCAGCACCGACGGGACAGGGGTCCGTGGCAATCAGCCCCAGCATTTT
once	NA	TRBV6-1	TRBJ2-5	CASKKGRAGETQYF	TGTGCCAGCAAGAAGGGGAGAGCGGGAGAGACCCAGTACTTC
NA	TRBD1	TRBV4-1	TRBJ1-1	CASSQEQGAMNTEAFF	TGCGCCAGCAGCCAAGAACAGGGGGCTATGAACACTGAAGCTTTCTTT
few	TRBD1	TRBV5-4	TRBJ2-3	CASSFIRDRGFPGTDTQYF	TGTGCCAGCAGCTTCATTCGGGACAGGGGCTTCCCTGGGACAGATACGCAGTATTTT
once	TRBD1	TRBV7-9	TRBJ2-6	CASRSGDRASGANVLTF	TGTGCCAGCAGATCGGGGGACAGGGCCTCTGGGGCCAACGTCCTGACTTTC